What follows are 14 T cell receptor beta chains derived from one specimen sequenced in a study of human versus mouse CDR3 diversity and MHC coevolution. TCRdb's copy holds only in-frame clones and misses some; the assay was immunoSEQ multiplex PCR. This table holds fewer than 80,000 clones, about 90% found once. Sequencing was done on a sample of naive CD4+ T cells from blood. Stated subset: CD45RO-negative CD62L-positive naive CD4 T cells. These receptors were taken from a person between 30 and 69 years old in good health.

The chain couples TRBV15 to TRBJ2-3; D might be TRBD1 (6 bases). The V end was cut by 2 bases, the J end by 6 bases, with 15 bases between. The CDR3 extends over 15 amino acids. Germline V gene lookup returns CDR1 LNHNV and CDR2 YYDKDF (reference sequence). CDR3 protein: CATSRTLTGSDTQYF. The CDR3 DNA follows: TGTGCCACCAGCAGAACGTTGACAGGTTCGGATACGCAGTATTTT. Full variable domain (remainder filled in from reference TRBV15 and TRBJ2-3): DAMVIQNPRYQVTQFGKPVTLSCSQTLNHNVMYWYQQKSSQAPKLLFHYYDKDFNNEADTPDNFQSRRPNTSFCFLDIRSPGLGDTAMYLCATSRTLTGSDTQYFGPGTRLTVL.

This clone was detected a few times. V is TRBV28 and J is TRBJ2-5, with 10 bases aligning to TRBD2. The CDR3 loop spans 16 amino acids. Losses at the gene ends were 5 bases for V and 5 bases for J; bases not matched to a gene: 11. Germline-derived CDR1 and CDR2 are MDHEN and SYDVKM. The CDR3 bases are TGTGCCAGCAGTACAATAGCGGGGGGAAATCGGGAGACCCAGTACTTC. It specifies CASSTIAGGNRETQYF.

The V and J genes are TRBV2 and TRBJ1-1; D not resolved. CDR3 length: 14 residues. Germline V gene data show CDR1 as SNHLY and CDR2 as FYNNEI. V lost 2 bases and J lost 10, with 17 bases in between. CDR3 region: CASSENNSLKSAFF. CDR3 DNA: TGTGCCAGCAGTGAAAATAACAGTTTGAAGTCAGCTTTCTTT. The full variable domain, with the rest looked up from reference TRBV2 and TRBJ1-1, is EPEVTQTPSHQVTQMGQEVILRCVPISNHLYFYWYRQILGQKVEFLVSFYNNEISEKSEIFDDQFSVERPDGSNFTLKIRSTKLEDSAMYFCASSENNSLKSAFFGQGTRLTVV.

V and J are TRBV5-4 and TRBJ1-1, with D hard to call. In germline, CDR1 is SGHNT, CDR2 YYREEE (reference sequence). V gave up 4 bases and J gave up 3 bases, with 16 bases separating them. The CDR3 is made up of 15 amino acids. The CDR3 DNA follows: TGTGCCAGCAGCATCCTGCGGGTTCCTGACACTGAAGCTTTCTTT. It is translated as CASSILRVPDTEAFF. Drawing the rest from reference TRBV5-4 and TRBJ1-1, the complete variable domain is ETGVTQSPTHLIKTRGQQVTLRCSSQSGHNTVSWYQQALGQGPQFIFQYYREEENGRGNFPPRFSGLQFPNYSSELNVNALELDDSALYLCASSILRVPDTEAFFGQGTRLTVV.

The chain combines TRBV5-1 with TRBJ2-1; the match to TRBD1 covers 7 bases. V gave up 4 bases and J gave up 0 bases; unmatched junction bases: 4. This CDR3 comprises 15 residues. Germline-derived CDR1 and CDR2 are SGHRS and YFSETQ. The CDR3 reads CASSLGQSSYNEQFF. The CDR3 coding sequence is TGCGCCAGCAGCCTGGGACAGAGCTCCTACAATGAGCAGTTCTTC.

The rearrangement uses TRBV4-1 and TRBJ2-7, with 9 nucleotides matching TRBD1. Germline loops: CDR1 MGHRA, CDR2 YSYEKL. This CDR3 is 13 amino acids long. V shed 5 bases, J shed 7 bases, and the junction held 6 bases outside the gene matches. The chain's CDR3 is CASSYNRGREQYF. The CDR3 DNA follows: TGCGCCAGCAGCTACAACAGGGGGCGGGAGCAGTACTTC.

The chain employs TRBV7-3 and TRBJ2-1; D might be TRBD2 (7 bases). The V gene lost 3 bases and the J gene lost 9 bases, with 18 bases spanning the gap. The germline gives CDR1 SGHTA, CDR2 FQGTGA. CDR3 length: 15 residues. The CDR3: CASSFQGGGAIEQFF. CDR3 nucleotides: TGTGCCAGCAGCTTTCAGGGTGGGGGGGCTATTGAGCAGTTCTTC.

This clone was counted a single time. The chain uses TRBV18 and TRBJ1-6; 9 bases fit TRBD1. The V gene's germline CDR1 is KGHSH and CDR2 LQKENI. This CDR3 contains 15 residues. With 3 bases clipped from V and 8 bases from J, the junction kept 5 bases outside the gene matches. In DNA form, the CDR3 reads TGTGCCAGCTCACCCGGGACAGGGCCTTATTCACCCCTCCACTTT. It translates to CASSPGTGPYSPLHF.

The chain joins TRBV5-6 to TRBJ2-7, with no clear D. This CDR3 contains 13 residues. Germline values: CDR1 SGHDT, CDR2 YYEEEE. With 4 bases removed from V and 4 bases from J, the gap between germline ends came to 12 bases. In nucleotides, the CDR3 is TGTGCCAGCAGCGCAACAGTGGCATACGAGCAGTACTTC. It specifies CASSATVAYEQYF.

J is TRBJ1-1 and V is TRBV6-1; D possibly corresponds to TRBD1 (6 bases). Trimming removed 6 bases from V and 4 bases from J, with 12 bases in between. CDR1 is MNHNS, CDR2 SASEGT, per germline. The CDR3 has 13 residues. The CDR3 is CASRGHLPTEAFF. In DNA, the CDR3 is TGTGCCAGCAGGGGACACCTTCCCACTGAAGCTTTCTTT.

The chain employs TRBV5-1 and TRBJ2-1; 11 nucleotides line up with TRBD2. The J segment lost 7 bases and the V segment lost 0 bases, leaving 9 bases of the junction unmatched. Germline CDR1 reads SGHRS; CDR2 reads YFSETQ. CDR3 length: 17 residues. This CDR3 reads CASSLASGRWSGNEQFF. The CDR3, as DNA: TGCGCCAGCAGCTTGGCTAGCGGGAGGTGGAGTGGAAATGAGCAGTTCTTC.

The rearrangement uses TRBV30 and TRBJ1-1; D unresolved. Germline V gene sequence: CDR1 GTSNPN, CDR2 SVGIG (reference sequence). The V and J ends lost 0 bases and 5 bases respectively, with 13 bases between them. The CDR3 loop spans 14 amino acids. The CDR3 nucleotides read TGTGCCTGGAGTGTACCAGGCGGGAGGACTGAAGCTTTCTTT. This translates into CAWSVPGGRTEAFF.

The chain joins TRBV7-9 to TRBJ2-1; 10 positions agree with TRBD1. J was trimmed by 2 bases and V by 5 bases; bases with no gene match: 12. Looked up from germline, CDR1 is SEHNR and CDR2 is FQNEAQ (reference sequence). This CDR3 comprises 18 residues. This chain's CDR3 is CASSRYGTGARTYNEQFF. CDR3 DNA: TGTGCCAGCAGCCGCTACGGGACAGGGGCCCGTACCTACAATGAGCAGTTCTTC. The entire variable domain, with the rest obtained from reference TRBV7-9 and TRBJ2-1, is as follows: DTGVSQNPRHKITKRGQNVTFRCDPISEHNRLYWYRQTLGQGPEFLTYFQNEAQLEKSRLLSDRFSAERPKGSFSTLEIQRTEQGDSAMYLCASSRYGTGARTYNEQFFGPGTRLTVL.

The V gene is TRBV11-2, the J gene TRBJ1-1; 10 bases match TRBD1. The CDR3 loop spans 14 amino acids. Unmatched junction bases numbered 5, after V lost 6 bases and J lost 4 bases. Germline CDR1 is SGHAT and CDR2 is FQNNGV. DNA for the CDR3: TGTGCCAGCAGTAAAGGACAGGGGGGCACTGAAGCTTTCTTT. Translating gives CASSKGQGGTEAFF. The full variable domain, completed using reference TRBV11-2 and TRBJ1-1, is EAGVAQSPRYKIIEKRQSVAFWCNPISGHATLYWYQQILGQGPKLLIQFQNNGVVDDSQLPKDRFSAERLKGVDSTLKIQPAKLEDSAVYLCASSKGQGGTEAFFGQGTRLTVV.